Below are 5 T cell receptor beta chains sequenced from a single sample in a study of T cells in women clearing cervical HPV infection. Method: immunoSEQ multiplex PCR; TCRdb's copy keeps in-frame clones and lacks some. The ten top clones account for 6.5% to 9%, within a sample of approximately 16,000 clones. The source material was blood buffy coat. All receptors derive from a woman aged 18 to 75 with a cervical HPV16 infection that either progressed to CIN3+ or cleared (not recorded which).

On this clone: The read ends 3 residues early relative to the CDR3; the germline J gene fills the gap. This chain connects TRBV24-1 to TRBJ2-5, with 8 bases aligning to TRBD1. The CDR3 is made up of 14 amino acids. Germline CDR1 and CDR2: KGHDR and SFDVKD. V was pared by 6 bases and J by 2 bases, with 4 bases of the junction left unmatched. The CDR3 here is CATSRGQGQETQYF. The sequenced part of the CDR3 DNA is TGTGCCACCAGTCGAGGACAGGGTCAAGAGACC.

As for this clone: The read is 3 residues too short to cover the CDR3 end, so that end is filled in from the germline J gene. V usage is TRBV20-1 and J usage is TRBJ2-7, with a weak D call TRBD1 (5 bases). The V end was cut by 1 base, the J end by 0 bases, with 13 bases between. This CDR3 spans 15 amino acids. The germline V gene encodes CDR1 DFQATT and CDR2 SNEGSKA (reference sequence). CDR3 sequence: CSARAYRISSYEQYF. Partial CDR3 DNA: TGCAGTGCTAGAGCTTACAGGATTAGCTCCTACGAG.

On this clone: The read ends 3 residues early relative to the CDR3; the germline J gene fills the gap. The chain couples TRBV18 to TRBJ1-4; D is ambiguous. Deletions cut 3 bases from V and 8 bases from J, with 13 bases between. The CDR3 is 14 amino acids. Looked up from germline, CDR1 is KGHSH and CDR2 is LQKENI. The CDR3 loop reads CASSPPGVSEKLFF. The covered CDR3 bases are TGTGCCAGCTCACCCCCAGGCGTAAGCGAAAAA.

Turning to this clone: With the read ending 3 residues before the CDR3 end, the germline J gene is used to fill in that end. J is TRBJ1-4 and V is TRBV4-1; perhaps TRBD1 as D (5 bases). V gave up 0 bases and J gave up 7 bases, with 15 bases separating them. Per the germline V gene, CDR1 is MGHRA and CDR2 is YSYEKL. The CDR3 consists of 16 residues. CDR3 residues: CASSQDSTTRGEKLFF. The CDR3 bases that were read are TGCGCCAGCAGCCAAGATTCGACAACAAGGGGTGAAAAA.

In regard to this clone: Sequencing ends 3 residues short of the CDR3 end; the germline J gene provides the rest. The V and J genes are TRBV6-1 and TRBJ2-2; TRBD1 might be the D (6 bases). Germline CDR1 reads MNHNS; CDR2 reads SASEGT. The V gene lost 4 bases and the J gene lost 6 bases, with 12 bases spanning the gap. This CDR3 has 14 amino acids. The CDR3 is CASSARGGAGELFF. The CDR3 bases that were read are TGTGCCAGCAGTGCCAGGGGTGGGGCCGGGGAG.